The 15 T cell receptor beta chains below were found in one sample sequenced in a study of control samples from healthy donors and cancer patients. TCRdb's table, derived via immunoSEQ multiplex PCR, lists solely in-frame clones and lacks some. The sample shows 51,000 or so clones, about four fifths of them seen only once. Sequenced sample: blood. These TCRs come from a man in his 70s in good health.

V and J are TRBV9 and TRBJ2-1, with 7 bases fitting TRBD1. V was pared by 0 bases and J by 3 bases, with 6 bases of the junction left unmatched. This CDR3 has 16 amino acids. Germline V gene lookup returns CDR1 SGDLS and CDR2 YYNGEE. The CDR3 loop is CASSVGGQGVYNEQFF. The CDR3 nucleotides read TGTGCCAGCAGCGTAGGGGGGCAGGGGGTCTACAATGAGCAGTTCTTC.

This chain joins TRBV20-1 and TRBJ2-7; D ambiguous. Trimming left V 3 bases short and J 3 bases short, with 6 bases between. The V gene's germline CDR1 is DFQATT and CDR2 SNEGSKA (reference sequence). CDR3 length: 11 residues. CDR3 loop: CSASDSYEQYF. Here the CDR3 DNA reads TGCAGTGCTAGTGATAGCTACGAGCAGTACTTC.

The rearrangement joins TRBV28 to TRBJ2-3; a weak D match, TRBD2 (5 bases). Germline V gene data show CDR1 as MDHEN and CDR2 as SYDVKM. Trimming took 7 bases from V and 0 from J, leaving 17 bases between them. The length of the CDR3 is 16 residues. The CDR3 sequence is CASTPPGTGSTDTQYF. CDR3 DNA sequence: TGTGCCAGCACGCCCCCGGGAACCGGTAGCACAGATACGCAGTATTTT.

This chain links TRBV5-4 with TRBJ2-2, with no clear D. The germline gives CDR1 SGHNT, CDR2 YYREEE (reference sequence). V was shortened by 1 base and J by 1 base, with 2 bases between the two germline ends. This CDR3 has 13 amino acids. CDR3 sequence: CASSLWNTGELFF. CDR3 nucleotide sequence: TGTGCCAGCAGCTTGTGGAACACCGGGGAGCTGTTTTTT.

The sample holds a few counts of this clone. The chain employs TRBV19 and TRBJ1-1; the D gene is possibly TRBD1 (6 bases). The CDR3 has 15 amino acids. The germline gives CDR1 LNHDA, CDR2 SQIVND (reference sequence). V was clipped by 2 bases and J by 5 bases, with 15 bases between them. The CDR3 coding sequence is TGTGCCAGTAGTATATGGGGGGGCTCAGGAACTGAAGCTTTCTTT. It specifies CASSIWGGSGTEAFF.

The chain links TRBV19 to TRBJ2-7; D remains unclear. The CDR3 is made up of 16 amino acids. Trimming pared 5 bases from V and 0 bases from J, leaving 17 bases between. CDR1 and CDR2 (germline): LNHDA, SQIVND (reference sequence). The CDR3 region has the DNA TGTGCCAGTAGTCCACTGGTGGGCCCGAGCTCCTACGAGCAGTACTTC. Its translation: CASSPLVGPSSYEQYF.

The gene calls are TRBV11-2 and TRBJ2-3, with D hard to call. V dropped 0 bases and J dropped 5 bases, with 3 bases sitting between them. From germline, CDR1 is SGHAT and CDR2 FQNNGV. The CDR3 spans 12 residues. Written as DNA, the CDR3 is TGTGCCAGCAGCTTAGATTTAGATACGCAGTATTTT. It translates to CASSLDLDTQYF.

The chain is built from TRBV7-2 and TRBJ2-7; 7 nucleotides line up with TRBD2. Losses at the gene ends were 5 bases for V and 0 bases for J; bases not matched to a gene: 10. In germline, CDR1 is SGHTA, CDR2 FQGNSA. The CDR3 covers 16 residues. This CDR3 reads CASSHRGGVRSYEQYF. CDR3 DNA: TGTGCCAGCAGCCATAGGGGAGGGGTTCGCTCCTACGAGCAGTACTTC.

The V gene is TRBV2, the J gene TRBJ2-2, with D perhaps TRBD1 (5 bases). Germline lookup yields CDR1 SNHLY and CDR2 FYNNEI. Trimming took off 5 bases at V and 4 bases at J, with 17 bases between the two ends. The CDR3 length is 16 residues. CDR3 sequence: CASSSRASPSTGELFF. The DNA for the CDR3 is TGTGCCAGCAGTTCCAGGGCATCCCCATCCACCGGGGAGCTGTTTTTT.

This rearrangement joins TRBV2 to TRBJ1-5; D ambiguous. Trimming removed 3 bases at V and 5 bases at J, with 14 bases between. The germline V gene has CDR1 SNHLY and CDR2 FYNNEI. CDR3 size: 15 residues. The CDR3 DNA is TGTGCCAGCAGTGATCAAGGTGGGGAGGATCAGCCCCAGCATTTT. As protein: CASSDQGGEDQPQHF.

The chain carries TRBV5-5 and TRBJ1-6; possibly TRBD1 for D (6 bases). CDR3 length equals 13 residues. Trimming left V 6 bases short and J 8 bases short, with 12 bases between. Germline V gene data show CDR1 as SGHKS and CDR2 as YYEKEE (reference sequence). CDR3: CASKRDTDSPLHF. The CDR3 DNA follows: TGTGCCAGCAAAAGGGACACCGATTCACCCCTCCACTTT.

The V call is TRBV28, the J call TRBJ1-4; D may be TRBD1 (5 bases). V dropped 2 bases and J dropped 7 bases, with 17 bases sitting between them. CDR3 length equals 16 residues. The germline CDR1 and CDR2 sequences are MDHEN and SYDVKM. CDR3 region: CASSLQGVGTGEKLFF. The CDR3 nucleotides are TGTGCCAGCAGTTTACAGGGAGTAGGTACGGGTGAAAAACTGTTTTTT.

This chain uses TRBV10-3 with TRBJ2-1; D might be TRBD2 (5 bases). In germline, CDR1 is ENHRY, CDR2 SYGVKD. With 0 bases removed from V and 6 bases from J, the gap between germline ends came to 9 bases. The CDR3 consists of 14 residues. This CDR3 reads CAISESSGSNEQFF. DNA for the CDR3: TGTGCCATCAGTGAGTCGTCGGGGTCCAATGAGCAGTTCTTC.

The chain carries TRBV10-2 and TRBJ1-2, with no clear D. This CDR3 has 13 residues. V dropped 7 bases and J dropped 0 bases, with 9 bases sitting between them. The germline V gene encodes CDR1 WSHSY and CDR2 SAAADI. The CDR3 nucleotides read TGCGCCAGCACCCTGGATCCTAACTATGGCTACACCTTC. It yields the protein CASTLDPNYGYTF.

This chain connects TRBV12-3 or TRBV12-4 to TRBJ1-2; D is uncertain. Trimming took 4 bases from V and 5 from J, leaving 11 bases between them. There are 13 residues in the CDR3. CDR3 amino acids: CASSSGVNYGYTF. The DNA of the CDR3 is TGTGCCAGCAGTTCTGGGGTCAATTATGGCTACACCTTC.